Shown below are 20 T cell receptor beta chains from a single sample sequenced in a study of T-cell reconstitution after alpha-beta-depleted transplantation in children. Unique molecular identifiers were incorporated into the prepared TCRbeta library. TCRdb passed the PCR reads through MiXCR, listing each CDR3 protein once. Counted here are roughly 310,000 distinct CDR3 sequences, around 20% occurring once; the ten biggest clones make up 11%. The input for sequencing was PBMCs, mostly from graft donor cells, taken 180 days after TCRalphabeta/CD19-depleted stem cell transplant. These receptors originate from a male patient between 10 and 17 years old who had a stem cell transplant for acute lymphoblastic leukemia, so the T cells may come from the graft donor.

This clonotype was detected only a few times. The V call is TRBV7-8, the J call TRBJ2-5; D not certain. Trimming took off 2 bases at V and 1 base at J, with 23 bases between the two ends. The CDR3 totals 19 residues. Germline values: CDR1 SGHVS, CDR2 FQNEAQ. This CDR3 is CASSLPNLSGRRAQETQYF. CDR3 DNA: TGTGCCAGCAGCTTACCCAACCTATCCGGCCGAAGAGCCCAAGAGACCCAGTACTTC.

The chain carries TRBV27 and TRBJ1-4; D is undetermined. CDR3 size: 14 residues. Germline V lookup: CDR1 MNHEY, CDR2 SMNVEV (reference sequence). Trimming left V 3 bases short and J 4 bases short, with 9 bases between. CDR3 sequence: CASSLLWDNEKLFF. CDR3 coding DNA: TGTGCCAGCAGTTTGTTATGGGATAATGAAAAACTGTTTTTT.

This chain uses TRBV5-1 with TRBJ2-5; no reliable D call. Looked up from germline, CDR1 is SGHRS and CDR2 is YFSETQ. Deletions cut 4 bases from V and 2 bases from J, with 6 bases between. The CDR3 is made up of 12 amino acids. CDR3 region: CASSAGQETQYF. The DNA for the CDR3 is TGCGCCAGCAGCGCAGGACAAGAGACCCAGTACTTC.

V and J are TRBV12-3 or TRBV12-4 and TRBJ2-3; no clear D. V was clipped by 6 bases and J by 1 base, with 11 bases between them. This CDR3 has 14 residues. CDR3 amino acids: CASRGSPGTDTQYF. As DNA, the CDR3 is TGTGCCAGCAGGGGATCTCCCGGCACAGATACGCAGTATTTT.

The rearrangement uses TRBV6-5 and TRBJ1-3; TRBD1 matches 7 bases. The CDR3 has 14 residues. V trimming: 2 bases; J trimming: 4 bases; junction bases outside the gene matches: 2. In germline, CDR1 is MNHEY, CDR2 SVGAGI. The CDR3 nucleotides are TGTGCCAGCAGTTACGGGACAGTGGGAAACACCATATATTTT. Encoded protein: CASSYGTVGNTIYF.

The chain has TRBV15 and TRBJ2-7; tentatively, D is TRBD1 (6 bases). The germline V gene encodes CDR1 LNHNV and CDR2 YYDKDF (reference sequence). Trimming took off 5 bases at V and 7 bases at J, with 18 bases between the two ends. CDR3 length: 14 amino acids. CDR3 in DNA: TGTGCCACCAGCGGGACACAAAACGAACTTGAGCAGTACTTC. This encodes CATSGTQNELEQYF. Together with reference TRBV15 and TRBJ2-7, the CDR3 gives the full variable domain: DAMVIQNPRYQVTQFGKPVTLSCSQTLNHNVMYWYQQKSSQAPKLLFHYYDKDFNNEADTPDNFQSRRPNTSFCFLDIRSPGLGDTAMYLCATSGTQNELEQYFGPGTRLTVT.

This clonotype occurred many times. The chain is built from TRBV5-1 and TRBJ2-2; D is unclear. The CDR3 consists of 18 residues. Trimming removed 5 bases from V and 0 bases from J, with 20 bases in between. CDR1 and CDR2 from the germline V gene are SGHRS and YFSETQ. In DNA form, the CDR3 reads TGCGCCAGCAGGGAAAGGCAGCCAACCTCGTCGAACACCGGGGAGCTGTTTTTT. Residues: CASRERQPTSSNTGELFF.

The chain carries TRBV7-3 and TRBJ2-2; 8 bases align to TRBD1. The CDR3 consists of 15 residues. Germline values: CDR1 SGHTA, CDR2 FQGTGA. Germline trimming cut 3 bases from V and 6 bases from J; bases unmatched to any gene: 6. CDR3 nucleotide sequence: TGTGCCAGCAGCTTCTGGACAGGGCGAGCCGGGGAGCTGTTTTTT. It specifies CASSFWTGRAGELFF.

V is TRBV29-1 and J is TRBJ1-5; D ambiguous. Trimming pared 5 bases from V and 0 bases from J, leaving 8 bases between. Germline lookup yields CDR1 SQVTM and CDR2 ANQGSEA. CDR3 length: 13 amino acids. The CDR3 nucleotides are TGCAGCGTTATTTTGTATAGCAATCAGCCCCAGCATTTT. Residues: CSVILYSNQPQHF.

This clonotype was observed a handful of times. The V call is TRBV21-1, the J call TRBJ2-7; the tabulated D call, TRBD1, remains unverified against the DNA. TRBV21-1 is flagged as a pseudogene. This CDR3 is built from 13 residues. The CDR3: CASSDRGPGEQYF. The CDR3 nucleotides read TGTGCCAGCAGTGACAGGGGGCCGGGAGAGCAGTACTTC.

This clonotype was counted between two and nine times. The J gene is TRBJ2-1, the V gene TRBV12-5; 10 positions agree with TRBD2. This CDR3 comprises 16 residues. Per germline, CDR1 LGHNT and CDR2 FRNRAP. Germline trimming cut 7 bases from V and 2 bases from J; bases unmatched to any gene: 8. CDR3 protein: CASAVSGLATYNEQFF. The CDR3 bases are TGTGCTAGTGCCGTCTCGGGACTAGCGACCTACAATGAGCAGTTCTTC.

The chain uses TRBV27 and TRBJ1-1; a weak D match, TRBD1 (5 bases). The V end lost 3 bases, the J end lost 3 bases, and 14 bases lay between the germline ends. Germline CDR1 MNHEY, CDR2 SMNVEV (reference sequence). The CDR3 totals 15 residues. The CDR3 sequence: CASSFVGRGDTEAFF. The CDR3 DNA follows: TGTGCCAGCAGTTTCGTGGGGCGAGGCGACACTGAAGCTTTCTTT.

CDR3 region: CAISGWLAGSNNEQFF. For the CDR3, the DNA is TGTGCCATCAGTGGGTGGCTAGCGGGTTCCAACAATGAGCAGTTCTTC. The rearrangement joins TRBV10-3 to TRBJ2-1; 8 positions match TRBD2. Looked up from germline, CDR1 is ENHRY and CDR2 is SYGVKD. The J segment lost 5 bases and the V segment lost 4 bases, leaving 10 bases of the junction unmatched. CDR3 length equals 16 residues.

The V call is TRBV29-1, the J call TRBJ2-3, with no clear D. V lost 5 bases, J lost 4 bases, and 13 bases lay in between. The length of the CDR3 is 13 residues. Germline CDR1 and CDR2: SQVTM and ANQGSEA. CDR3: CSVMYDIPDTQYF. CDR3 DNA sequence: TGCAGCGTTATGTACGATATCCCAGATACGCAGTATTTT.

The J gene is TRBJ2-7, the V gene TRBV25-1; TRBD1 agrees at 7 bases. Looked up from germline, CDR1 is MGHDK and CDR2 is SYGVNS. This CDR3 contains 16 residues. With 3 bases clipped from V and 4 bases from J, the junction kept 12 bases outside the gene matches. CDR3 nucleotides: TGTGCCAGCAGTGACCTTGGGACAGTCGTTGGGTACGAGCAGTACTTC. Translated: CASSDLGTVVGYEQYF.

In its sample, this clonotype was seen a few times. The chain employs TRBV11-3 and TRBJ2-6, with D perhaps TRBD1 or TRBD2 (5 bases each). Trimming pared 10 bases from V and 0 bases from J, leaving 16 bases between. CDR3 length equals 16 residues. Germline V gene lookup returns CDR1 SGHNT and CDR2 YENEEA. CDR3 sequence (DNA): TGTGCCATCTCGGGGCTCCAGAGCTCTGGGGCCAACGTCCTGACTTTC. It translates to CAISGLQSSGANVLTF.

The chain recombines TRBV7-3 with TRBJ2-1, with D uncertain. V was shortened by 6 bases and J by 0 bases, with 12 bases between the two germline ends. The CDR3 runs to 15 residues. The germline V gene has CDR1 SGHTA and CDR2 FQGTGA. The chain's CDR3 is CASSPTQSSYNEQFF. CDR3 coding DNA: TGTGCCAGCAGTCCAACGCAGAGCTCCTACAATGAGCAGTTCTTC.

This sequence joins TRBV7-9 and TRBJ2-7; the D gene is possibly TRBD1 (6 bases). The germline V gene has CDR1 SEHNR and CDR2 FQNEAQ (reference sequence). V was clipped by 4 bases and J by 2 bases, with 12 bases between them. This CDR3 comprises 14 residues. The CDR3 nucleotides are TGTGCCAGCAGCTCCCCACAGGGCCCCTACGAGCAGTACTTC. Protein sequence: CASSSPQGPYEQYF.

This clonotype has just a few counts. This chain links TRBV4-1 with TRBJ2-1; D is uncertain. The CDR3 covers 17 residues. CDR1 and CDR2 from the germline V gene are MGHRA and YSYEKL. V lost 0 bases to trimming and J lost 1 base, with 13 bases between them. The CDR3 here is CASSQDTVRVSYNEQFF. CDR3 bases: TGCGCCAGCAGCCAAGATACAGTTCGGGTGTCCTACAATGAGCAGTTCTTC.

This chain joins TRBV7-3 and TRBJ2-1, with TRBD2 as a possible D gene (5 bases). Per the germline V gene, CDR1 is SGHTA and CDR2 is FQGTGA. V was pared by 4 bases and J by 5 bases, with 12 bases between. This CDR3 is built from 14 residues. CDR3 protein: CASSSEGADNEQFF. CDR3 nucleotide sequence: TGTGCCAGCAGCTCCGAGGGAGCGGACAATGAGCAGTTCTTC.